A selection of T cell receptor beta chains follows, all from one sample in a study of T cell repertoires in cytomegalovirus infection. TCRdb recomputed calls from the reads with MiXCR, one row per CDR3 protein. The sample gives approximately 290,000 distinct CDR3 sequences, around 25% of which show up once; roughly 14% is in the top ten. The sample taken for sequencing was PBMCs. All receptors derive from a human donor in good health (CMV status not recorded). Some clones in this sample may be carry-over from other donors' samples. Each CDR3 is given with its conserved first and last residue. The D gene is left open where the match is weak. The size field is filled for only some rows; it gives once, few, many or a size class.

J: TRBJ1-1; size: few; V: TRBV28; D: .; CDR3: CAGTGMNTEAFF; DNA: TGTGCCGGGACTGGGATGAACACTGAAGCTTTCTTT
J: TRBJ1-5; size: .; V: TRBV29-1; D: .; CDR3: CSVESQPQHF; DNA: TGCAGCGTTGAAAGTCAGCCCCAGCATTTT
J: TRBJ2-1; size: .; V: TRBV2; D: TRBD2; CDR3: CASSGTSDIYNEQFF; DNA: TGTGCCAGCAGTGGGACTAGCGATATTTACAATGAGCAGTTCTTC
J: TRBJ2-2; size: many; V: TRBV7-2; D: .; CDR3: CASSPGTWAGELFF; DNA: TGTGCCAGCAGCCCCGGGACGTGGGCCGGGGAGCTGTTTTTT
J: TRBJ2-3; size: many; V: TRBV11-2; D: .; CDR3: CASSLGLAEGDTQYF; DNA: TGTGCCAGCAGCTTAGGCTTAGCGGAGGGAGATACGCAGTATTTT
J: TRBJ2-7; size: few; V: TRBV2; D: TRBD2; CDR3: CAGGGTPTYEQYF; DNA: TGTGCCGGCGGGGGGACACCAACCTACGAGCAGTACTTC
J: TRBJ1-5; size: few; V: TRBV19; D: .; CDR3: CASSPSEPGPKSRQPQHF; DNA: TGTGCCAGTAGTCCCAGTGAACCGGGACCGAAAAGTAGGCAGCCCCAGCATTTT
J: TRBJ2-7; size: many; V: TRBV7-2; D: .; CDR3: CASSHTGDGTYEQYF; DNA: TGTGCCAGCAGCCACACGGGGGACGGTACCTACGAGCAGTACTTC
J: TRBJ1-1; size: many; V: TRBV6-2/TRBV6-3; D: .; CDR3: CASRSNRVPNTEAFF; DNA: TGTGCCAGCAGGTCGAACAGGGTCCCGAACACTGAAGCTTTCTTT
J: TRBJ1-6; size: few; V: TRBV28; D: .; CDR3: CASIRSVYNSPLHF; DNA: TGTGCCAGCATCCGGAGCGTCTATAATTCACCCCTCCACTTT
J: TRBJ2-1; size: .; V: TRBV29-1; D: TRBD2; CDR3: CSVEPSGYNEQFF; DNA: TGCAGCGTTGAGCCTAGCGGGTACAATGAGCAGTTCTTC
J: TRBJ2-2; size: .; V: TRBV6-6; D: TRBD2; CDR3: CATYWISGRAGELFF; DNA: TGTGCCACCTACTGGATTAGCGGGAGGGCCGGGGAGCTGTTTTTT
J: TRBJ2-2; size: many; V: TRBV11-2; D: TRBD2; CDR3: CASSILAGVGTGELFF; DNA: TGTGCCAGCAGCATACTAGCGGGAGTAGGGACCGGGGAGCTGTTTTTT
J: TRBJ2-1; size: .; V: TRBV18; D: TRBD2; CDR3: CASSPRITSGRANNEQFF; DNA: TGTGCCAGCTCACCACGTATAACTAGCGGGAGGGCCAACAATGAGCAGTTCTTC
J: TRBJ1-6; size: few; V: TRBV6-6; D: TRBD1; CDR3: CASSYGQGANYNSPLHF; DNA: TGTGCCAGCAGTTACGGCCAGGGGGCTAACTATAATTCACCCCTCCACTTT
J: TRBJ2-5; size: .; V: TRBV25-1; D: TRBD2; CDR3: CASSEPSGMRETQYF; DNA: TGTGCCAGCAGTGAACCTAGCGGGATGCGAGAGACCCAGTACTTC
J: TRBJ2-5; size: many; V: TRBV6-2/TRBV6-3; D: TRBD2; CDR3: CASSDLGRGETQYF; DNA: TGTGCCAGCAGTGATCTCGGGAGGGGGGAGACCCAGTACTTC
J: TRBJ1-6; size: few; V: TRBV6-2/TRBV6-3; D: .; CDR3: CASSYPGTSPLHF; DNA: TGTGCCAGCAGTTACCCCGGGACTTCACCCCTCCACTTT
J: TRBJ1-3; size: .; V: TRBV28; D: .; CDR3: CASSRLENTIYF; DNA: TGTGCCAGCAGCCGTTTGGAAAACACCATATATTTT
J: TRBJ2-3; size: .; V: TRBV6-1; D: .; CDR3: CATSGSSTDTQYF; DNA: TGTGCCACCTCAGGCTCTAGCACAGATACGCAGTATTTT